These 13 T cell receptor beta chains came from one sample sequenced in a study of T-cell memory formation after mild COVID-19. TCRdb reprocessed the 5' RACE reads with MiXCR, giving one entry per CDR3 protein. The sample has about 45,000 distinct CDR3 sequences, 8% to 10% seen once. Sequences were obtained from PBMCs or a T cell subset sorted from them (not recorded which). The receptors were gathered from an adult woman who had mild COVID-19 (a few samples of this study predate the infection). Cell type and time point are not known.

There are a few counts of this clonotype. The chain combines TRBV29-1 with TRBJ2-1, with TRBD2 as a possible D gene (6 bases). CDR1 SQVTM and CDR2 ANQGSEA come from the germline V gene. The V gene lost 1 base and the J gene lost 12 bases, with 13 bases spanning the gap. This CDR3 comprises 12 residues. The CDR3 sequence: CSVEGVRRVQFF. CDR3 DNA: TGCAGCGTTGAAGGGGTTCGGAGGGTGCAGTTCTTC.

This clonotype has a handful of counts. This chain connects TRBV9 to TRBJ1-2, with D perhaps matching TRBD1 (5 bases). From germline, CDR1 is SGDLS and CDR2 YYNGEE. The V gene lost 4 bases and the J gene lost 8 bases, with 15 bases spanning the gap. The CDR3 is 13 residues long. The CDR3, as DNA: TGTGCCAGCAGCTCCCCGGGGCTGGGGGGCTACACCTTC. Translated, it gives CASSSPGLGGYTF.

The table lists this clonotype with many counts. The gene calls are TRBV27 and TRBJ1-1; 7 bases are a match to TRBD1. V shed 8 bases and J 2 bases; nucleotides not matched to a gene: 8. The CDR3 sequence is 14 residues long. The germline V gene has CDR1 MNHEY and CDR2 SMNVEV (reference sequence). CDR3 residues: CASGRRDSNTEAFF. The CDR3 DNA reads TGTGCCAGCGGCCGCCGGGACAGCAACACTGAAGCTTTCTTT.

This chain connects TRBV18 to TRBJ1-2; 8 positions agree with TRBD1. The CDR3 sequence is 14 residues long. Germline CDR1 KGHSH, CDR2 LQKENI. V lost 5 bases, J lost 2 bases, and 4 bases stayed unmatched. The CDR3 region is CASSLQGANYGYTF. The CDR3 region has the DNA TGTGCCAGCTCATTGCAGGGGGCAAACTATGGCTACACCTTC.

This clonotype was seen repeatedly, ten times or more. For the CDR3, the DNA is TGCAGTGCCAACGCGGGGGGTCGCACAGATACGCAGTATTTT. Its translation is CSANAGGRTDTQYF. The chain recombines TRBV20-1 with TRBJ2-3, with 8 bases that match TRBD2. Germline V gene sequence: CDR1 DFQATT, CDR2 SNEGSKA (reference sequence). Trimming at V came to 6 bases and at J to 1 base, leaving 6 bases not matched to a gene. This CDR3 region has 14 residues.

This clonotype was observed a handful of times. The chain employs TRBV27 and TRBJ2-7; possibly TRBD1 or TRBD2 for D (7 bases each). Germline loops: CDR1 MNHEY, CDR2 SMNVEV (reference sequence). The CDR3 is made up of 13 amino acids. Trimming took off 5 bases at V and 6 bases at J, with 14 bases between the two ends. Here the CDR3 reads CASSPPGGVEQYF. The CDR3 DNA sequence: TGTGCCAGCAGTCCCCCAGGGGGGGTCGAGCAGTACTTC.

This clonotype was detected a few times. This sequence joins TRBV27 and TRBJ2-7; 12 positions agree with TRBD1. The CDR3 has 15 amino acids. Germline values: CDR1 MNHEY, CDR2 SMNVEV (reference sequence). J was trimmed by 3 bases and V by 3 bases; bases with no gene match: 3. The chain's CDR3 is CASSFWDRGHYEQYF. The CDR3 region has the DNA TGTGCCAGCAGTTTTTGGGACAGGGGGCACTACGAGCAGTACTTC.

This clonotype has more than one count but fewer than ten. The V call is TRBV4-1, the J call TRBJ1-1, with TRBD1 as a possible D gene (5 bases). Trimming took off 1 base at V and 0 bases at J, with 15 bases between the two ends. The CDR3 is 17 residues long. CDR1 and CDR2 (germline): MGHRA, YSYEKL. As DNA, the CDR3 is TGCGCCAGCAGCCAAGTGGTGGCAGGGTCTCTGAACACTGAAGCTTTCTTT. Its protein product is CASSQVVAGSLNTEAFF.

The CDR3 reads CSANPAGRTSTDTQYF. As DNA, the CDR3 is TGCAGTGCTAACCCTGCAGGGCGTACTAGCACAGATACGCAGTATTTT. The chain has TRBV20-1 and TRBJ2-3; weak D call: TRBD1 (5 bases). Per the germline V gene, CDR1 is DFQATT and CDR2 is SNEGSKA (reference sequence). V was trimmed by 4 bases and J by 0 bases, leaving 17 bases between them. This CDR3 spans 16 amino acids.

This clonotype was detected ten times or more. The V gene is TRBV7-2, the J gene TRBJ2-5; 7 bases map to TRBD2. Germline-derived CDR1 and CDR2 are SGHTA and FQGNSA. This CDR3 is 19 amino acids long. J gave up 4 bases and V 4 bases, and 21 bases lay outside the gene matches. The CDR3 region is CASSSPGGTVQGGTETQYF. DNA for the CDR3: TGTGCCAGCAGCTCACCGGGGGGTACAGTGCAGGGAGGAACAGAGACCCAGTACTTC.

The chain links TRBV7-9 to TRBJ2-7; 7 nucleotides agree with TRBD2. The CDR3 runs to 16 residues. The J segment lost 1 base and the V segment lost 3 bases, leaving 9 bases of the junction unmatched. Germline values: CDR1 SEHNR, CDR2 FQNEAQ (reference sequence). The CDR3 loop is CASSFLRGRGSYEQYF. CDR3 bases: TGTGCCAGCAGCTTCTTGCGAGGGCGGGGGTCCTACGAGCAGTACTTC.

This clonotype came up many times. This chain uses TRBV7-2 with TRBJ2-1, with no clear D. Trimming pared 3 bases from V and 8 bases from J, leaving 11 bases between. CDR1 SGHTA and CDR2 FQGNSA come from the germline V gene. CDR3 length equals 13 residues. CDR3 coding DNA: TGTGCCAGCAGCTTTTTTGGGTTGGATGAGCAGTTCTTC. The encoded protein is CASSFFGLDEQFF.

V is TRBV7-9 and J is TRBJ2-7, with TRBD1 identical over 9 bases. V lost 4 bases, J lost 5 bases, and 6 bases stayed unmatched. The germline V gene has CDR1 SEHNR and CDR2 FQNEAQ (reference sequence). The CDR3 is 14 amino acids. The CDR3 is CASSWDRESHEQYF. The CDR3 region has the DNA TGTGCCAGCAGCTGGGACAGGGAATCTCACGAGCAGTACTTC.